The present T cell receptor (beta chain) was sequenced within a study of blood T cell repertoires in COVID-19. About the study: Some COVID-19 samples were acute and others convalescent; all came from the United States, Italy and Spain.

Germline-derived CDR1 and CDR2 are SGDLS and YYNGEE. This CDR3 comprises 15 residues. Trimming cost V 2 bases and J 1 base; bases outside gene matches: 1. Per the original data handling: For nucleated cells, counts were estimated from reference gene primer amplification. TCRdb's table, derived via immunoSEQ multiplex PCR, lists solely in-frame clones and lacks some. The V and J calls and the clone size are those of that table, but D and trimming were determined from the DNA. The data show about 98,000 clones, around 86% seen once. Sequences were obtained from peripheral blood. The receptor was derived from a man aged 45-65 years with active or convalescent COVID-19. J is TRBJ2-2 and V is TRBV9; 8 bases match TRBD1. The CDR3 sequence is CASSVGQGNTGELFF. CDR3 DNA sequence: TGTGCCAGCAGCGTCGGACAGGGGAACACCGGGGAGCTGTTTTTT.